The rows below give T cell receptor beta chains drawn from one sample of a study of CD8 T cells in Susac syndrome. In TCRdb, the immunoSEQ multiplex PCR reads were re-called with MiXCR into one record per CDR3 protein. The repertoire holds about 24,000 distinct CDR3 sequences, with over 85% as singletons. The sequenced material came from CD8+ T cells from PBMCs. These receptors all come from a human donor with Susac syndrome. CDR3s include the opening cysteine and the closing phenylalanine or tryptophan. Each record gives: J gene, clone size, D gene, V gene, CDR3 DNA, CDR3 protein. D genes are given only for firm matches. Where a row states a size, it is once, few, many or the class of an expanded clone; other rows omit it.

TRBJ2-7 | NA | NA | TRBV7-2 | TGTGCCAGCAGCTTAGAGGCGTCTGTCGGGGGAAGTGCCTACGAGCAGTACTTC | CASSLEASVGGSAYEQYF
TRBJ1-2 | NA | TRBD1 | TRBV5-1 | TGCGCCAGCAGCTTCGACAGGGGAAAAAACTATGGCTACACCTTC | CASSFDRGKNYGYTF
TRBJ1-2 | NA | TRBD1 | TRBV29-1 | TGCAGCGCCCAGGACAGGGGACGGTATGGCTACACCTTC | CSAQDRGRYGYTF
TRBJ2-6 | NA | NA | TRBV25-1 | TGTGCCAGCAGTGGTACTGGGGCCAACGTCCTGACTTTC | CASSGTGANVLTF
TRBJ2-2 | NA | NA | TRBV12-3/TRBV12-4 | TGTGCCAGCAGTTCCCGGAGGAGGGGTTCGTCCCCCGGGGAGCTGTTTTTT | CASSSRRRGSSPGELFF
TRBJ1-5 | NA | NA | TRBV7-9 | TGTGCCAGCGGGAAGGGGGAAGGGCTCCAGCCCCAGCATTTT | CASGKGEGLQPQHF
TRBJ2-3 | NA | NA | TRBV11-2 | TGTGCCAGCAGCTTAGATAGTCGGACCTCAACAGATACGCAGTATTTT | CASSLDSRTSTDTQYF
TRBJ1-1 | NA | TRBD1 | TRBV27 | TGTGCCAGCGGATATCCGACAGGGACTGAAGCTTTCTTT | CASGYPTGTEAFF
TRBJ1-1 | NA | TRBD1 | TRBV7-8 | TGTGCCAGCAGCCTCGGACAGGGGGCTGGGAACACTGAAGCTTTCTTT | CASSLGQGAGNTEAFF
TRBJ1-1 | NA | NA | TRBV5-1 | TGCGCCAGCAGCTTGGGGGCGCCGGGCCCCAACACTGAAGCTTTCTTT | CASSLGAPGPNTEAFF
TRBJ2-3 | NA | TRBD2 | TRBV14 | TGTGCCAGCAGCCAAGTTGGGGGGGCAGATACGCAGTATTTT | CASSQVGGADTQYF
TRBJ2-7 | NA | NA | TRBV28 | TGTGCCAGCAGTTTAGGCGAGCAGTACTTC | CASSLGEQYF
TRBJ2-5 | NA | TRBD1 | TRBV7-3 | TGTGCCAGCAGCCCGGGACAGCTGGAGACCCAGTACTTC | CASSPGQLETQYF
TRBJ2-7 | NA | TRBD2 | TRBV9 | TGTGCCAGCAGCCCCGGGGGGGAGGCCTACGAGCAGTACTTC | CASSPGGEAYEQYF
TRBJ2-5 | NA | TRBD2 | TRBV5-4 | TGTGCCAGCACCTCGGGAGGCCAAGAGACCCAGTACTTC | CASTSGGQETQYF
TRBJ1-5 | once | NA | TRBV28 | TGTGCCAGCAGTCCCCGGGTTCTCCATCAGCCCCAGCATTTT | CASSPRVLHQPQHF
TRBJ2-1 | NA | NA | TRBV27 | TGTGCCAGCAGCGCGGGGGCCTCCTACAATGAGCAGTTCTTC | CASSAGASYNEQFF
TRBJ1-6 | once | NA | TRBV27 | TGTGCCAGCAGTTTATCGAGGGGGGCGGGTTCACCCCTCCACTTT | CASSLSRGAGSPLHF
TRBJ2-1 | NA | NA | TRBV7-8 | TGTGCCAGCAGCATCAGGGTTAATGAGCAGTTCTTC | CASSIRVNEQFF
TRBJ1-1 | once | TRBD1 | TRBV7-9 | TGTGCCAGCAGCTCAACAACAGGGGGATTGGGGGACTCTGAAGCTTTCTTT | CASSSTTGGLGDSEAFF
TRBJ1-6 | NA | NA | TRBV5-1 | TGCGCCACCTCCCCGACGGGGAGAGACTCACCCCTCCACTTT | CATSPTGRDSPLHF
TRBJ1-2 | NA | NA | TRBV6-5 | TGTGCCAGCAGCCCCGACGGAGTCTATGGCTACACCTTC | CASSPDGVYGYTF
TRBJ2-1 | once | NA | TRBV2 | TGTGCCAGCGGGACATCCTCAAAGGACAATGAGCAGTTCTTC | CASGTSSKDNEQFF
TRBJ2-3 | NA | NA | TRBV28 | TGTGCCAGCAGTGAGGGGGATACGCAGTATTTT | CASSEGDTQYF
TRBJ1-1 | once | NA | TRBV7-8 | TGTGCCAGCAGCTTACGGTCGGGGGTAGGGACTGAAGCTTTCTTT | CASSLRSGVGTEAFF
TRBJ2-5 | NA | NA | TRBV14 | TGTGCCAGCAGCCAAGTTACCGGGGGCAGGGAGACCCAGTACTTC | CASSQVTGGRETQYF
TRBJ1-1 | NA | NA | TRBV4-1 | TGCGCCAGCAGCTTTCAGGACGGGTTGAACACTGAAGCTTTCTTT | CASSFQDGLNTEAFF
TRBJ2-5 | NA | NA | TRBV4-3 | TGCGCCAGCAGCCAAGATCCCGAGGAGACCCAGTACTTC | CASSQDPEETQYF
TRBJ2-5 | NA | NA | TRBV11-3 | TGTGCCAGCAGTGACCGGAGGGGGATGTGGGAAGAGACCCAGTACTTC | CASSDRRGMWEETQYF
TRBJ2-7 | NA | TRBD1 | TRBV20-1 | TGCAGTGCTAGAATCCGTTTGGGACAGGGCAACTCCTACGAGCAGTACTTC | CSARIRLGQGNSYEQYF
TRBJ2-2 | NA | NA | TRBV20-1 | TGCAGTGCTAGGCCCCGGTCTGTTGCACTGGCGAACACCGGGGAGCTGTTTTTT | CSARPRSVALANTGELFF
TRBJ2-1 | NA | NA | TRBV9 | TGTGCCAGCTCTGTCGGGGGGCCGGGGAGGGATGAGCAGTTCTTC | CASSVGGPGRDEQFF